The rows below give T cell receptor beta chains drawn from one sample of a study of blood T cell repertoires in COVID-19. Clones were sequenced by immunoSEQ multiplex PCR, and TCRdb holds only the in-frame ones, with some missing. The sample includes just under 80,000 clones, 75% to 90% of them seen just once. The sample taken for sequencing was peripheral blood. All receptors derive from a human donor in a cohort sampled during active COVID-19. The CDR3 runs from the conserved cysteine through the conserved F or W. D genes are given only for firm matches. Expanded clones get a size class; other rows say once, few or many, or leave the size out.

TRBJ1-1,TRBV2,TRBD1,few,CASSVGQGTGNTEAFF,TGTGCCAGCAGTGTAGGACAGGGGACGGGGAACACTGAAGCTTTCTTT
TRBJ2-3,TRBV6-5,-,-,CASTPSGTDTQYF,TGTGCCAGCACCCCATCGGGCACAGATACGCAGTATTTT
TRBJ2-7,TRBV7-3,TRBD1,-,CASSPTGSSYEQYF,TGTGCCAGCAGCCCGACAGGGAGCTCCTACGAGCAGTACTTC
TRBJ2-5,TRBV5-6,-,-,CASSLVREKTQYF,TGTGCCAGCAGCTTGGTGCGAGAAAAGACCCAGTACTTC
TRBJ1-2,TRBV28,-,-,CASSLAGEGGYTF,TGTGCCAGCAGTTTAGCAGGGGAAGGTGGCTACACCTTC
TRBJ2-1,TRBV6-4,TRBD2,once,CASSVTSGRDYNEQFF,TGTGCCAGCAGTGTAACGAGCGGGAGGGATTACAATGAGCAGTTCTTC
TRBJ2-1,TRBV5-3,TRBD2,-,CARSLVGSGDTYNEQFF,TGTGCCAGAAGCTTGGTGGGTAGCGGGGATACCTACAATGAGCAGTTCTTC
TRBJ2-1,TRBV5-6,TRBD1,-,CASSFRLTGQGAYNEQFF,TGTGCCAGCAGCTTTAGGTTGACTGGACAGGGGGCTTACAATGAGCAGTTCTTC
TRBJ2-1,TRBV5-5,TRBD2,-,CASSVSGGAWGEQFF,TGTGCCAGCAGCGTGAGCGGGGGGGCGTGGGGTGAGCAGTTCTTC
TRBJ1-3,TRBV11-2,-,-,CASSSTTGNTIYF,TGTGCCAGCAGCTCCACGACAGGAAACACCATATATTTT
TRBJ1-2,TRBV28,-,few,CASSLGAIYGYTF,TGTGCCAGCAGCCTTGGAGCGATCTATGGCTACACCTTC
TRBJ2-7,TRBV7-6,-,-,CASSFEGHRYYEQYF,TGTGCCAGCAGCTTCGAGGGACATCGTTACTACGAGCAGTACTTC
TRBJ1-2,TRBV7-3,TRBD1,few,CASSSKQGSATF,TGTGCCAGCAGCTCCAAACAGGGGTCCGCCACCTTC
TRBJ2-7,TRBV5-1,-,-,CASSLGQASSYEQYF,TGCGCCAGCAGCTTGGGACAGGCAAGCTCCTACGAGCAGTACTTC
TRBJ2-5,TRBV2,-,few,CASRAGPLGETQYF,TGTGCCAGCAGGGCAGGGCCGCTCGGGGAGACCCAGTACTTC